This T cell receptor beta chain stems from a study of shared clonotypes between healthy human individuals. Study-level information: Each donor's CD4 naive and CD4 memory cells filled three plates apiece, CD8 naive two, and CD8 memory one. Points from the study as a whole: The rarefaction results pointed to incomplete sorted-subset sequencing despite large depth. Naive subsets typically showed greater estimated richness than memory subsets.

Measured with immunoSEQ multiplex PCR; TCRdb has only the in-frame clones, and not every one. This table has more than 1.2 million clones, approximately 98.5% appearing once. Notes on this clone: Its antigen is not identified. Other DNA sequences in this specimen translate into the identical CDR3.

There are 15 residues in the CDR3. From germline, CDR1 is MNHEY and CDR2 SMNVEV (reference sequence). V lost 3 bases and J lost 0; bases outside the gene matches: 1. The study drew its donors from healthy HIV-negative adults without recent acute infections or vaccinations. The chain has TRBV27 and TRBJ2-1; 8 positions agree with TRBD2. The sample comprised naive CD4+ T cells sorted from blood. Subset specified: CD45RA+ positively selected. This clonotype originated in a man aged 25-45 years in good health. The DNA of the CDR3 is TGTGCCAGCAGTTTCAGCGGGAGCTCCTACAATGAGCAGTTCTTC. Translation: CASSFSGSSYNEQFF.